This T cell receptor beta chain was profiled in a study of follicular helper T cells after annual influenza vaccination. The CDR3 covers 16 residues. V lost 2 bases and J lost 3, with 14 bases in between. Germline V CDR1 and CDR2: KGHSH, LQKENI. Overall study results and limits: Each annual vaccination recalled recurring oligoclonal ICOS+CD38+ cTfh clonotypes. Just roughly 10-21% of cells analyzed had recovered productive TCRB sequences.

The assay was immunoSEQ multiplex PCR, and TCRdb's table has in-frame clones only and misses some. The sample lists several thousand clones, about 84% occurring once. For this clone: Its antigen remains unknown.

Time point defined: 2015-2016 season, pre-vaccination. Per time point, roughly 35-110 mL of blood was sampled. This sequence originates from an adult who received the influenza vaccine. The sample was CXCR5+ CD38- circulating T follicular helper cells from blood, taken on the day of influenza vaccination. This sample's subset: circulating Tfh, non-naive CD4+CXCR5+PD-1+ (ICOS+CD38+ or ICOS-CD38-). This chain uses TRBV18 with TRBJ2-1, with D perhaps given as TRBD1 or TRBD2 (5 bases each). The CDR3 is CASSPSGLVGYNEQFF. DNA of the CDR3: TGTGCCAGCTCACCATCGGGGCTCGTGGGCTACAATGAGCAGTTCTTC.